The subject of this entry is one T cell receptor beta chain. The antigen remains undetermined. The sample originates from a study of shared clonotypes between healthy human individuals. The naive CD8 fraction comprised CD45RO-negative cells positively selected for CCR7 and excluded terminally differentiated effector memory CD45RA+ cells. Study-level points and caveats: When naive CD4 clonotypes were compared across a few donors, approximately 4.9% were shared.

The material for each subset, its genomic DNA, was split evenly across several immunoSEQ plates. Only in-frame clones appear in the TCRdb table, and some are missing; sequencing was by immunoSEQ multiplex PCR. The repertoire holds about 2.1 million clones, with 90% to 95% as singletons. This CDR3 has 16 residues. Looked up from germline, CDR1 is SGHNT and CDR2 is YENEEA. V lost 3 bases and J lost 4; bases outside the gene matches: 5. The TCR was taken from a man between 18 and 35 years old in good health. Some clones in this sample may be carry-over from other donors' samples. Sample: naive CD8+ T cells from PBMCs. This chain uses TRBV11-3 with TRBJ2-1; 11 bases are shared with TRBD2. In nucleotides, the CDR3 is TGTGCCAGCAGCTTTGGTAGCGGGAGGGCGTACAATGAGCAGTTCTTC. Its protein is CASSFGSGRAYNEQFF.